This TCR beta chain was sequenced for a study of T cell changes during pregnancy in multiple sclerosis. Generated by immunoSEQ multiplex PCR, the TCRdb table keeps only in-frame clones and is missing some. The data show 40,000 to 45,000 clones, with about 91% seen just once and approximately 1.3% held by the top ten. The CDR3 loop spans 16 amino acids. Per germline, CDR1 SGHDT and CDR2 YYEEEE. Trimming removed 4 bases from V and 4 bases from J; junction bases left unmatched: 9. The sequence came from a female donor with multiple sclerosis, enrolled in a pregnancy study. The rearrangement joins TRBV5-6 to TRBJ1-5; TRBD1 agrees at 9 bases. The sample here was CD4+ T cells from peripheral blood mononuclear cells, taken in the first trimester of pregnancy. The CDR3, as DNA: TGTGCCAGCAGCCGAAACCGGGACAGGGAGAATCAGCCCCAGCATTTT. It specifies CASSRNRDRENQPQHF.